This T cell receptor (beta chain) derives from a study of PD-1 blockade in classical Hodgkin lymphoma. Study-wide points: Those starting nivolumab under 1 year post-ASCT were excluded. Lower baseline TCR diversity was reported for newly diagnosed patients than for healthy donors.

Only in-frame clones appear in the TCRdb table, and some are missing; sequencing was by immunoSEQ multiplex PCR. The top ten hold around 1.2% of the sample, which has about 22,000 clones, less than 75% seen once. Time point denoted: cycle 4 day 1 (C4D1), after 6 weeks of nivolumab. Each patient's relapse followed autologous stem cell transplantation, and brentuximab vedotin exposure varied. Thawed PBMCs yielded CD4+ T cells through magnetic negative selection. For this clone: Its antigen is unidentified.

This TCR was sampled from a human donor with classical Hodgkin lymphoma. The input for sequencing was CD4+ T cells from blood, taken before the fourth cycle of nivolumab.

CDR3 sequence reads: CAISQALNQPQHF. The CDR3 DNA follows: TGTGCCATCAGTCAGGCCCTAAATCAGCCCCAGCATTTT. V gene TRBV10-3 combines with J gene TRBJ1-5, with D unclear. The CDR3 totals 13 residues. From germline, CDR1 is ENHRY and CDR2 SYGVKD. Trimming shortened V by 5 bases and J by 4 bases, and 9 bases separated the two germline ends.